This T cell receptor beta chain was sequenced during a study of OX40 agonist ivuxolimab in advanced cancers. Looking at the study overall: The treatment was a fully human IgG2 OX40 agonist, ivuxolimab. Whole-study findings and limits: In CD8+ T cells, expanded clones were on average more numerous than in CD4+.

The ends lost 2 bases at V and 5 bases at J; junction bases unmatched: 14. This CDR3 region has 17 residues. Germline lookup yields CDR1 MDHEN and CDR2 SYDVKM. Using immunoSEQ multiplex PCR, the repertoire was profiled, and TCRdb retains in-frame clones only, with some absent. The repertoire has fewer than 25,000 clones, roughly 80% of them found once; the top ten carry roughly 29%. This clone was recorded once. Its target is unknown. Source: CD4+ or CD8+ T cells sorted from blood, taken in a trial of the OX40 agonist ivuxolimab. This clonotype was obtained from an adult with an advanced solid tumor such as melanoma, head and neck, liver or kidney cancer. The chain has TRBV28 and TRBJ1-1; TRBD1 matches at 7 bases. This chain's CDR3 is CASSLRATDRLGTEAFF. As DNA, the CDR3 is TGTGCCAGCAGTTTAAGAGCCACGGACAGGTTGGGAACTGAAGCTTTCTTT. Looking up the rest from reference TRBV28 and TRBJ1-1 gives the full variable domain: DVKVTQSSRYLVKRTGEKVFLECVQDMDHENMFWYRQDPGLGLRLIYFSYDVKMKEKGDIPEGYSVSREKKERFSLILESASTNQTSMYLCASSLRATDRLGTEAFFGQGTRLTVV.